This T cell receptor (beta chain) derives from a study of OX40 agonist ivuxolimab in advanced cancers. For the study at large: Allowance was made for prior anti-PD-1, anti-PD-L1 or anti-CTLA-4 therapy, and roughly 39% had some.

Study-wide findings and caveats: A proportion of nonresponders additionally exhibited low normalized T-cell clonal expansion. CD4+ and CD8+ blood T cells expanded clonally by week 6 at 0.1 to 3.0 mg/kg. Compared with others, partial responders at 0.1-3.0 mg/kg displayed clonal expansion among the lowest.

As to this clone: Its cognate antigen is unknown.

TCRdb keeps only in-frame clones here, not all; method: immunoSEQ multiplex PCR. The table lists about 80,000 clones, around 94% of them singletons. The CDR3 runs 15 residues. Germline CDR1 is SGDLS and CDR2 is YYNGEE. Germline trimming cut 4 bases from V and 8 bases from J; bases unmatched to any gene: 9. The sample in question was CD4+ or CD8+ T cells sorted from blood, obtained in a trial of the OX40 agonist ivuxolimab. This chain links TRBV9 with TRBJ2-1; 10 bases align to TRBD2. The clonotype comes from an adult with an advanced solid tumor such as melanoma, head and neck, liver or kidney cancer. The CDR3 DNA sequence: TGTGCCAGCAGCCCTAGCGGGAGTAGGGGAGATGAGCAGTTCTTC. This encodes CASSPSGSRGDEQFF.